This T cell receptor beta chain was identified during a study of T cells expressing NK-cell markers. The CDR3 runs to 16 residues. Germline values: CDR1 SEHNR, CDR2 FQNEAQ (reference sequence). On this clonotype itself: Antigen: not known.

Study results and limitations: Leadership of the CD3+CD56-NKG2C+ fraction also belonged to these clonotypes in a handful of donors.

TCRdb reprocessed the 5' RACE reads and stores each CDR3 protein as one record, lacking DNA. Its clone listing holds under 600,000 distinct CDR3 sequences. The rearrangement uses TRBV7-9 and TRBJ1-1; the D call of TRBD1 rests on TCRdb alone, since no DNA is present to check it. This receptor was taken from a woman between 45 and 65 years old in good health. Sequencing was performed on blood T cells: a sorted CD56 or NKG2C T cell subset, CD4+ or CD8+ T cells, or bulk PBMC T cells (not recorded which). This CDR3 reads CASSSPVGAGTTEAFF.